This T cell receptor beta chain is from a study of blood T cell repertoires in COVID-19. Study background: Samples came from the United States, Italy and Spain, spanning acute and convalescent COVID-19. The cDNA or gDNA used as material had been derived from T cells, B-cell-depleted T cells, or PBMCs.

The length of the CDR3 is 13 residues. Per the germline V gene, CDR1 is LNHNV and CDR2 is YYDKDF (reference sequence). Trimming removed 10 bases at V and 4 bases at J, with 16 bases between. In the original processing: Amplification from reference gene primers served as the basis for estimated nucleated cell counts. Sequencing was performed with immunoSEQ multiplex PCR; in TCRdb, only in-frame clones are kept and a portion is missing. Clonal size and the V and J genes are those of that table, whereas D and trimming came from the DNA. The table lists 200,000 or so clones, nearly 85% of them singletons.

Sequencing was carried out using peripheral blood. V and J are TRBV15 and TRBJ2-5, with D possibly matching TRBD2 (6 bases). The sequence derives from a woman between 25 and 40 years old with acute or convalescent COVID-19. CDR3 nucleotides: TGTGCCATACGTTTGCGGGGAGGAGAGACCCAGTACTTC. It translates to CAIRLRGGETQYF.